The rows below give T cell receptor beta chains drawn from one sample of a study of cytomegalovirus exposure and HLA in healthy donors. Data came from immunoSEQ multiplex PCR; TCRdb stores just in-frame clones and leaves some out. The sample consists of 170,000 or so clones, 80% of them appearing once. The specimen sequenced was PBMCs. The receptors stem from a man aged 40-49 years in good health and CMV-seronegative. Each CDR3 is given with its conserved first and last residue. The D gene is left open where the match is weak. Rows give clone size only sometimes, using once, few, many, or a class for an expanded clone.

CDR3 DNA	CDR3 protein	clone size	D gene	J gene	V gene
TGCGCCAGCAGCCAAGAAGGGACAGGGGGCTCCTACGAGCAGTACTTC	CASSQEGTGGSYEQYF	few	TRBD1	TRBJ2-7	TRBV4-3
TGTGCCAGCAGCCAACCCAAAGGGGATTCACCCCTCCACTTT	CASSQPKGDSPLHF	-	-	TRBJ1-6	TRBV7-3
TGTGCCAGCAGCTTCGCCGGGGGTACGATTGTCGGGAATGAGCAGTTCTTC	CASSFAGGTIVGNEQFF	-	-	TRBJ2-1	TRBV11-2
TGTGCCATCAGTGAGAGGGCTAGCGGTAACACCGGGGAGCTGTTTTTT	CAISERASGNTGELFF	-	TRBD2	TRBJ2-2	TRBV10-3
TGTGCCATCAGTACCACCTTCGGGACAGGGGGCCGGCAGCCCCAGCATTTT	CAISTTFGTGGRQPQHF	-	TRBD1	TRBJ1-5	TRBV10-3
TGTGCCAGCAGCTCTAGCGGAGAGACCCAGTACTTC	CASSSSGETQYF	-	TRBD2	TRBJ2-5	TRBV7-7
TGTGCCAGTAGTTCGGGACAGGGAAGATACGAGCAGTACTTC	CASSSGQGRYEQYF	-	TRBD1	TRBJ2-7	TRBV19
TGTGCCAGCAGCCTGACAGGGGCCGAGCAGTACTTC	CASSLTGAEQYF	-	TRBD1	TRBJ2-7	TRBV9
TGTGCCAGCAGCTCTCTAGGGACAGCTCAAGAGACCCAGTACTTC	CASSSLGTAQETQYF	once	TRBD1	TRBJ2-5	TRBV7-6
TGTGCCAGCAGCCAGGACAGGTACGAGCAGTACTTC	CASSQDRYEQYF	-	TRBD1	TRBJ2-7	TRBV5-4
TGTGCCAGCAGCGGGGGGACAGGGTCATATGGCTACACCTTC	CASSGGTGSYGYTF	-	TRBD1	TRBJ1-2	TRBV9
TGTGCCAGTAGTATTAGGGGAGGGCAGGGCAACACTGAAGCTTTCTTT	CASSIRGGQGNTEAFF	-	-	TRBJ1-1	TRBV19
TGTGCCAGCAGTGTACAGGGCAAGGTGTGGCAGCCCCAGCATTTT	CASSVQGKVWQPQHF	-	-	TRBJ1-5	TRBV27
TGTGCCAGCAGCCCCGAGGGAGGGGCGAACACTGAAGCTTTCTTT	CASSPEGGANTEAFF	few	-	TRBJ1-1	TRBV7-2
TGCGCCAGCAGCTTGGAGGGACTAGCGGTAATATACGGCTACAATGAGCAGTTCTTC	CASSLEGLAVIYGYNEQFF	-	TRBD2	TRBJ2-1	TRBV5-1
TGTGCCAGCAGCTTACCAATCCCCGGCAATGAGCAGTTCTTC	CASSLPIPGNEQFF	-	-	TRBJ2-1	TRBV7-3
TGTGCCAGCTCATCGGACAGGGGGAACACTGAAGCTTTCTTT	CASSSDRGNTEAFF	few	TRBD1	TRBJ1-1	TRBV18
TGTGCCACCGGGGGACAGTTGAACACTGAAGCTTTCTTT	CATGGQLNTEAFF	-	TRBD1	TRBJ1-1	TRBV6-1
TGTGCCAGCAGTTGGACCAGGGGGTCCCAAGAGACCCAGTACTTC	CASSWTRGSQETQYF	once	TRBD1	TRBJ2-5	TRBV6-6
TGTGCCAGCAGCAAGACTAGCGGGAAACCCTACGAGCAGTACTTC	CASSKTSGKPYEQYF	-	TRBD2	TRBJ2-7	TRBV5-8
TGCGCCAGCAGCCAAGATCGGGGGGCGGTCACTGAAGCTTTCTTT	CASSQDRGAVTEAFF	-	-	TRBJ1-1	TRBV4-3
TGTGCCAGCAGCTTAGGGGGGGGAAATGAGCAGTTCTTC	CASSLGGGNEQFF	-	TRBD2	TRBJ2-1	TRBV7-2
TGCGCCAGCAGCCAAGAATGGCGGGGGGCGTCCTACGAGCAGTACTTC	CASSQEWRGASYEQYF	few	TRBD2	TRBJ2-7	TRBV4-3
TGCGCCAGCAGCCAAGACGAGGGAGGACACTACGAGCAGTACTTC	CASSQDEGGHYEQYF	-	-	TRBJ2-7	TRBV4-3
TGTGCCAGCAGTTACAAAGGGGGCTTGGACTATGGCTACACCTTC	CASSYKGGLDYGYTF	-	TRBD1	TRBJ1-2	TRBV6-5
TGTGCCAGCAGCCAGGGGATAGGAAGCAATCAGCCCCAGCATTTT	CASSQGIGSNQPQHF	-	-	TRBJ1-5	TRBV9
TGCGCCAGCAGCTTCCCGGGACAACCCTACGAGCAGTACTTC	CASSFPGQPYEQYF	-	-	TRBJ2-7	TRBV5-1
TGTGCCAGCAGGGACACAAACTATGAAAAACTGTTTTTT	CASRDTNYEKLFF	-	-	TRBJ1-4	TRBV6-5
TGTGCCAGCAGTTCCGGACTGCCCGCCGGGGGGGAAAAACTGTTTTTT	CASSSGLPAGGEKLFF	-	-	TRBJ1-4	TRBV5-6
TGTGCCAGCAGTTTAGGATTTGGGAGCGCGGGCGGGGAGCTGTTTTTT	CASSLGFGSAGGELFF	-	-	TRBJ2-2	TRBV27
TGCGCCAGCAGCCAAGTTCGCTCGGGGTTTTACGAGCAGTACTTC	CASSQVRSGFYEQYF	-	-	TRBJ2-7	TRBV4-3
TGCGCCAGCAGCCACCCTGAACTAGCGGGGGGGTACGAGCAGTACTTC	CASSHPELAGGYEQYF	-	TRBD2	TRBJ2-7	TRBV4-1
TGCGCCAGCAGCCCCCAGTGGCGGGGGTCAGGCGAGCAGTACTTC	CASSPQWRGSGEQYF	-	TRBD2	TRBJ2-7	TRBV5-1
TGTGCCAGCAGCGTAGATTCTGGGAGACAGGGGACTGAAGCTTTCTTT	CASSVDSGRQGTEAFF	-	TRBD1	TRBJ1-1	TRBV9
TGTGCCAGTAGTATACGGACTAGCGGGGCCCCCACAGATACGCAGTATTTT	CASSIRTSGAPTDTQYF	-	TRBD2	TRBJ2-3	TRBV19
TGTGCCATCAGCGCTGCGGTCGGGAACACTGAAGCTTTCTTT	CAISAAVGNTEAFF	-	-	TRBJ1-1	TRBV10-3
TGTGCCAGCAGCTTGGGCGGGGGCGGGGATACGCAGTATTTT	CASSLGGGGDTQYF	-	-	TRBJ2-3	TRBV11-2
TGTGCCAGCAGTGAAAGAAAGGGGGCGAGAAACACCATATATTTT	CASSERKGARNTIYF	-	TRBD1	TRBJ1-3	TRBV6-1
TGTGCCAGCAGCTTTCCCTTGATTGGACTGTTAATGAACACTGAAGCTTTCTTT	CASSFPLIGLLMNTEAFF	-	-	TRBJ1-1	TRBV7-9
TGTGCCAGCTCACCAAAGACAGGCCTTAACTATGGCTACACCTTC	CASSPKTGLNYGYTF	few	-	TRBJ1-2	TRBV18
TGTGCCAGCAGCTTTGGTGCGTCCTCGAGGGCGCAGTATTTT	CASSFGASSRAQYF	-	-	TRBJ2-3	TRBV11-2
TGCGCCAGCAGCTTGTGGACAGGGTCGAACACTGAAGCTTTCTTT	CASSLWTGSNTEAFF	-	TRBD1	TRBJ1-1	TRBV5-1
TGCGCCAGCAGCCAAGAATCCGTCCGGTATGGCTACACCTTC	CASSQESVRYGYTF	once	-	TRBJ1-2	TRBV4-3
TGCGCCAGCAGCCAAGACAGGGGGGATGGCTACGAGCAGTACTTC	CASSQDRGDGYEQYF	-	-	TRBJ2-7	TRBV4-3